A selection of T cell receptor beta chains follows, all from one sample in a study of spatial heterogeneity in lung cancer. One entry per CDR3 protein results from TCRdb running MiXCR on the 5' RACE reads. The sample gives some 9,300 distinct CDR3 sequences, over 6% of which show up once; roughly 28% is in the top ten. The sequencing used normal lung tissue next to the tumor, collected at surgery. These receptors all stem from a male donor with early-stage non-small cell lung cancer. CDR3s include the opening cysteine and the closing phenylalanine or tryptophan. A D gene is named only where the DNA matches it firmly. Expanded clones are given a class, and other clones once, few, many or no size at all.

d_gene: TRBD2
v_gene: TRBV20-1
j_gene: TRBJ2-3
abundance: many
CDR3nt: TGCAGTGCTAGTGGACGGGGGGGCCCCACAGATACGCAGTATTTT
CDR3aa: CSASGRGGPTDTQYF

d_gene: .
v_gene: TRBV9
j_gene: TRBJ1-4
abundance: .
CDR3nt: TGTGCCAGCAGCGTAGTTGGAGGGACGGCCCCCTTGTTTTTT
CDR3aa: CASSVVGGTAPLFF

d_gene: .
v_gene: TRBV12-3/TRBV12-4
j_gene: TRBJ1-1
abundance: many
CDR3nt: TGTGCCAGCAGTTTTGAGGGCTTGAACACTGAAGCTTTCTTT
CDR3aa: CASSFEGLNTEAFF

d_gene: TRBD1
v_gene: TRBV7-2
j_gene: TRBJ2-7
abundance: .
CDR3nt: TGTGCCAGCAGCCGGACAGGGACCTACGAGCAGTACTTC
CDR3aa: CASSRTGTYEQYF

d_gene: TRBD2
v_gene: TRBV30
j_gene: TRBJ2-7
abundance: many
CDR3nt: TGTGCCTGGACCTACTCCGGGACTAGCGAGACGGGGCAGTACTTC
CDR3aa: CAWTYSGTSETGQYF

d_gene: .
v_gene: TRBV7-2
j_gene: TRBJ1-2
abundance: many
CDR3nt: TGTGCCAGCAGCTTAGTTGTTACAGGCCATGGCTACACCTTC
CDR3aa: CASSLVVTGHGYTF

d_gene: .
v_gene: TRBV6-2/TRBV6-3
j_gene: TRBJ2-7
abundance: many
CDR3nt: TGTGCCAGCAGTTATTGGAGGTCTGGCGAGCAGTACTTC
CDR3aa: CASSYWRSGEQYF

d_gene: .
v_gene: TRBV7-9
j_gene: TRBJ2-2
abundance: many
CDR3nt: TGTGCCAGCAGCTCAGCCGCTACGAACACCGGGGAGCTGTTTTTT
CDR3aa: CASSSAATNTGELFF

d_gene: .
v_gene: TRBV7-2
j_gene: TRBJ1-5
abundance: many
CDR3nt: TGTGCCAGCAGCGCGCGCGCACTGAGCAATCAGCCCCAGCATTTT
CDR3aa: CASSARALSNQPQHF

d_gene: .
v_gene: TRBV5-4
j_gene: TRBJ2-6
abundance: many
CDR3nt: TGTGCCAGCAGCTTGGGGGGGGTACAGGGAACCAACGTCCTGACTTTC
CDR3aa: CASSLGGVQGTNVLTF

d_gene: TRBD2
v_gene: TRBV5-1
j_gene: TRBJ2-7
abundance: many
CDR3nt: TGCGCCAGCAGCTTGGGACTGGTAGCGGGGTCCTACGAGCAGTACTTC
CDR3aa: CASSLGLVAGSYEQYF

d_gene: .
v_gene: TRBV12-3/TRBV12-4
j_gene: TRBJ2-1
abundance: many
CDR3nt: TGTGCCAGCACAAAAACCCTGGGTGAGCAGTTCTTC
CDR3aa: CASTKTLGEQFF

d_gene: .
v_gene: TRBV20-1
j_gene: TRBJ1-2
abundance: many
CDR3nt: TGCAGTGCTAGAAGGGTTGGCTACACCTTC
CDR3aa: CSARRVGYTF

d_gene: .
v_gene: TRBV24-1
j_gene: TRBJ2-2
abundance: .
CDR3nt: TGTGCCACCAGTGACCGGACAGAGCCCACCGGGGAGCTGTTTTTT
CDR3aa: CATSDRTEPTGELFF

d_gene: TRBD1
v_gene: TRBV20-1
j_gene: TRBJ1-1
abundance: .
CDR3nt: TGCAGTGCTAGAGTCTGGACAGGGGCGAACACTGAAGCTTTCTTT
CDR3aa: CSARVWTGANTEAFF

d_gene: .
v_gene: TRBV20-1
j_gene: TRBJ2-5
abundance: many
CDR3nt: TGCAGTGCTAGAGATCCGGGAAGAGGACGGGAGACCCAGTACTTC
CDR3aa: CSARDPGRGRETQYF

d_gene: .
v_gene: TRBV6-4
j_gene: TRBJ2-1
abundance: .
CDR3nt: TGTGCCAGCAGTGTCAGCGGGCGTAGCTCCTACAATGAGCAGTTCTTC
CDR3aa: CASSVSGRSSYNEQFF

d_gene: .
v_gene: TRBV28
j_gene: TRBJ1-5
abundance: few
CDR3nt: TGTGCCAGCAGGTCGGGGGGCAATCAGCCCCAGCATTTT
CDR3aa: CASRSGGNQPQHF

d_gene: TRBD2
v_gene: TRBV6-1
j_gene: TRBJ2-1
abundance: many
CDR3nt: TGTGCCAGCAGTGTGGGGAGGGGCCTAGCGGGAGGTGAGCAGTTCTTC
CDR3aa: CASSVGRGLAGGEQFF

d_gene: .
v_gene: TRBV20-1
j_gene: TRBJ2-2
abundance: many
CDR3nt: TGCAGTGCTTTTTTGGCAGGGACGAACACCGGGGAGCTGTTTTTT
CDR3aa: CSAFLAGTNTGELFF

d_gene: .
v_gene: TRBV29-1
j_gene: TRBJ2-7
abundance: many
CDR3nt: TGCAGCGTTGAGGGACCGCGATCCTACGAGCAGTACTTC
CDR3aa: CSVEGPRSYEQYF

d_gene: .
v_gene: TRBV2
j_gene: TRBJ1-2
abundance: few
CDR3nt: TGTGCCAGCAGTGCCCAGTATGGCTACACCTTC
CDR3aa: CASSAQYGYTF

d_gene: .
v_gene: TRBV6-4
j_gene: TRBJ2-1
abundance: few
CDR3nt: TGTGCCAGCAGTGACTCTAATTATGGGACAGAGCAGTTCTTC
CDR3aa: CASSDSNYGTEQFF

d_gene: .
v_gene: TRBV5-4
j_gene: TRBJ2-2
abundance: many
CDR3nt: TGTGCCAGCAGCTTGGTGGGTAGCGGTTACACCGGGGAGCTGTTTTTT
CDR3aa: CASSLVGSGYTGELFF

d_gene: .
v_gene: TRBV5-6
j_gene: TRBJ1-2
abundance: many
CDR3nt: TGTGCCAGCAGCTTGGTACAGGCTAGCTATGGCTACACCTTC
CDR3aa: CASSLVQASYGYTF

d_gene: TRBD1
v_gene: TRBV20-1
j_gene: TRBJ2-7
abundance: many
CDR3nt: TGCAGTGCTGCGGGACAGGGAGAGAGGTACGAGCAGTACTTC
CDR3aa: CSAAGQGERYEQYF

d_gene: .
v_gene: TRBV7-2
j_gene: TRBJ2-5
abundance: many
CDR3nt: TGTGCCAGCAGCATTAGGCCCGGATCTAAAGAGACCCAGTACTTC
CDR3aa: CASSIRPGSKETQYF

d_gene: .
v_gene: TRBV7-2
j_gene: TRBJ2-3
abundance: many
CDR3nt: TGTGCCAGCAGCTTAAGCTTAGGAGTCCCCACAGATACGCAGTATTTT
CDR3aa: CASSLSLGVPTDTQYF

d_gene: .
v_gene: TRBV10-2
j_gene: TRBJ1-1
abundance: many
CDR3nt: TGCGCCACTTGGGAGGGTCAGGGGCCTGAAGCTTTCTTT
CDR3aa: CATWEGQGPEAFF

d_gene: .
v_gene: TRBV28
j_gene: TRBJ1-5
abundance: many
CDR3nt: TGTGCCAGCAGTTTAAATCAGCCCCAGCATTTT
CDR3aa: CASSLNQPQHF

d_gene: .
v_gene: TRBV2
j_gene: TRBJ1-1
abundance: many
CDR3nt: TGTGCCAGCAGGGCGGACAGGAACACTGAAGCTTTCTTT
CDR3aa: CASRADRNTEAFF

d_gene: .
v_gene: TRBV7-2
j_gene: TRBJ1-2
abundance: many
CDR3nt: TGTGCCAGCAGCTTTTCCAGGGGTTATGGCTACACCTTC
CDR3aa: CASSFSRGYGYTF

d_gene: TRBD2
v_gene: TRBV7-9
j_gene: TRBJ2-3
abundance: many
CDR3nt: TGTGCCAGCAGCTTAGGGACTAGCGGGAGTATAAGCACAGATACGCAGTATTTT
CDR3aa: CASSLGTSGSISTDTQYF

d_gene: TRBD1
v_gene: TRBV20-1
j_gene: TRBJ1-2
abundance: many
CDR3nt: TGCAGTGCTAGAGTTAATGGTCAGGGGGACGGCTACACCTTC
CDR3aa: CSARVNGQGDGYTF

d_gene: TRBD1
v_gene: TRBV4-2
j_gene: TRBJ2-7
abundance: many
CDR3nt: TGTGCCAGCAGCCAAGATTTTGTAGGTCACAGGGGGCCGTCCTACGAGCAGTACTTC
CDR3aa: CASSQDFVGHRGPSYEQYF

d_gene: .
v_gene: TRBV7-2
j_gene: TRBJ1-2
abundance: large
CDR3nt: TGTGCCAGCAGCGTCCCACAGAATACTGGCTACACCTTC
CDR3aa: CASSVPQNTGYTF

d_gene: TRBD1
v_gene: TRBV9
j_gene: TRBJ1-6
abundance: many
CDR3nt: TGTGCCAGCGGACAGGGTGGTTTTAATTCACCCCTCCACTTT
CDR3aa: CASGQGGFNSPLHF

d_gene: .
v_gene: TRBV5-1
j_gene: TRBJ2-3
abundance: many
CDR3nt: TGCGCCAGCAGCTCGGTCAGCACAGATACGCAGTATTTT
CDR3aa: CASSSVSTDTQYF

d_gene: .
v_gene: TRBV7-9
j_gene: TRBJ2-3
abundance: many
CDR3nt: TGTGCCAGCAGCTCCCCCAGACGGGGAGATACGCAGTATTTT
CDR3aa: CASSSPRRGDTQYF

d_gene: .
v_gene: TRBV5-1
j_gene: TRBJ2-3
abundance: many
CDR3nt: TGCGCCTCTTGCCCCGGGGGACCTGGCACAGATACGCAGTATTTT
CDR3aa: CASCPGGPGTDTQYF